This is a list of T cell receptor beta chains from one sample in a study of shared clonotypes between healthy human individuals. Assay used: immunoSEQ multiplex PCR; TCRdb lists only in-frame clones, some missing. The table shows hundreds of thousands of clones, with around 96% occurring only once. Sequenced material: naive CD8+ T cells sorted from blood. These receptors all come from a woman in her 30s in good health. Both conserved end residues are part of each CDR3. The D gene is left open where the match is weak. Some rows mark clone size as missing; the rest say once, few, many or name a class of expanded clone.

CDR3,DNA,size,J,V,D
CASSYGRTTAGTRLYEQYF,TGCGCCAGCAGTTATGGACGGACGACCGCCGGGACTAGGCTCTACGAGCAGTACTTC,.,TRBJ2-7,TRBV5-1,TRBD2
CATLGASVREQYF,TGTGCCACCCTGGGGGCCTCGGTGCGCGAGCAGTACTTC,.,TRBJ2-7,TRBV19,.
CASSLDRSYNEQFF,TGTGCCAGCAGCTTGGACAGGTCCTACAATGAGCAGTTCTTC,once,TRBJ2-1,TRBV5-4,.
CASVTGGTEQYF,TGTGCCAGCGTAACGGGAGGTACCGAGCAGTACTTC,.,TRBJ2-7,TRBV5-6,TRBD2
CASRPPLVTGDNEQFF,TGTGCCAGCAGGCCCCCCCTGGTAACGGGAGATAATGAGCAGTTCTTC,.,TRBJ2-1,TRBV7-9,.
CASSLVIGFEQYF,TGTGCCAGCAGCTTGGTAATCGGGTTTGAGCAGTACTTC,few,TRBJ2-7,TRBV5-5,.
CASSKDRNTGELFF,TGTGCCAGCAGCAAGGACAGGAACACCGGGGAGCTGTTTTTT,.,TRBJ2-2,TRBV7-9,.
CASSLVGSYGYTF,TGTGCCAGCAGTTTAGTTGGCAGCTATGGCTACACCTTC,.,TRBJ1-2,TRBV27,.
CASSLPGRRGSGNTIYF,TGTGCCAGCAGCTTACCCGGACGGAGGGGCTCTGGAAACACCATATATTTT,.,TRBJ1-3,TRBV11-2,.
CASSVEGLAGGPNEQFF,TGTGCCAGCAGCGTAGAGGGACTAGCGGGAGGGCCGAATGAGCAGTTCTTC,.,TRBJ2-1,TRBV9,TRBD2
CASSSSYEQYF,TGTGCCAGCTCTAGCAGCTACGAGCAGTACTTC,once,TRBJ2-7,TRBV11-1,.
CASSVASGSPSDTQYF,TGTGCCAGCAGCGTCGCTAGCGGGAGTCCCTCAGATACGCAGTATTTT,.,TRBJ2-3,TRBV9,TRBD2
CASSLGVSTEAFF,TGCGCCAGCAGCTTGGGGGTGAGTACTGAAGCTTTCTTT,.,TRBJ1-1,TRBV5-1,.
CASSVGSGSYNEQFF,TGTGCCAGCAGCGTAGGTAGCGGGTCCTACAATGAGCAGTTCTTC,.,TRBJ2-1,TRBV9,TRBD2
CATLPPGRGELFF,TGTGCCACCCTTCCCCCCGGTCGCGGGGAGCTGTTTTTT,.,TRBJ2-2,TRBV10-3,.
CASSLEFWGQGILIPYEQYF,TGTGCCAGCAGTTTAGAATTTTGGGGACAGGGGATACTGATTCCCTACGAGCAGTACTTC,.,TRBJ2-7,TRBV28,TRBD1
CSVVGQGATEAFF,TGCAGCGTTGTAGGGCAGGGGGCCACTGAAGCTTTCTTT,.,TRBJ1-1,TRBV29-1,TRBD1
CASSPQGYSGNTIYF,TGTGCCAGCAGTCCCCAGGGATACTCTGGAAACACCATATATTTT,.,TRBJ1-3,TRBV28,.
CARTQDRGRYEQYF,TGCGCCAGGACTCAAGACAGGGGGCGCTACGAGCAGTACTTC,.,TRBJ2-7,TRBV10-2,TRBD1
CASSEGAEEQYF,TGCGCCAGCAGTGAGGGGGCAGAGGAGCAGTACTTC,once,TRBJ2-7,TRBV10-2,.
CASSLSVRMNTEAFF,TGTGCCAGCAGTTTATCCGTACGGATGAACACTGAAGCTTTCTTT,.,TRBJ1-1,TRBV28,.
CASSQVGRGHEQYF,TGTGCCAGCAGCCAAGTCGGGAGGGGCCACGAGCAGTACTTC,.,TRBJ2-7,TRBV4-2,TRBD2
CASDQGPLLVEKLFF,TGTGCCAGTGACCAGGGCCCGTTGCTTGTTGAAAAACTGTTTTTT,.,TRBJ1-4,TRBV6-1,.
CASSLDAGRETQYF,TGTGCCAGCAGCTTAGATGCGGGACGGGAGACCCAGTACTTC,.,TRBJ2-5,TRBV7-9,.
CASSPRPDRGNSPLHF,TGTGCCAGCAGCCCGCGCCCGGACAGGGGGAATTCACCCCTCCACTTT,.,TRBJ1-6,TRBV7-2,TRBD1
CASSPSGYSYEQYF,TGTGCCAGCAGTCCGAGCGGGTACTCCTACGAGCAGTACTTC,.,TRBJ2-7,TRBV9,.
CASSPPGELFF,TGTGCCAGCAGCCCCCCCGGGGAGCTGTTTTTT,.,TRBJ2-2,TRBV6-6,.
CTSSQRQGPLGGTGELFF,TGCACCAGCAGCCAACGACAGGGGCCCCTGGGCGGGACCGGGGAGCTGTTTTTT,.,TRBJ2-2,TRBV1,.
CASSLTGTGVLQETQYF,TGTGCCAGCAGTCTCACCGGGACAGGGGTTCTCCAAGAGACCCAGTACTTC,once,TRBJ2-5,TRBV28,TRBD1
CSALDGNEKLFF,TGCAGCGCTTTGGACGGTAATGAAAAACTGTTTTTT,.,TRBJ1-4,TRBV29-1,.
CSVEDAENYEQYF,TGCAGCGTTGAAGATGCGGAGAACTACGAGCAGTACTTC,.,TRBJ2-7,TRBV29-1,.
CAITGDQADTQYF,TGTGCCATCACCGGAGACCAGGCAGATACGCAGTATTTT,.,TRBJ2-3,TRBV10-3,.
CASSEGTSVAYEQYF,TGTGCCAGCAGTGAGGGGACTAGCGTCGCCTACGAGCAGTACTTC,.,TRBJ2-7,TRBV6-1,TRBD2
CASSAAYWWSIDEQFF,TGTGCCAGCAGCGCAGCGTATTGGTGGTCGATCGATGAGCAGTTCTTC,few,TRBJ2-1,TRBV9,.
CASSLKGVYSNQPQHF,TGTGCCAGCAGTTTAAAGGGAGTTTATAGCAATCAGCCCCAGCATTTT,.,TRBJ1-5,TRBV28,.
CASSDPGLNNEQFF,TGTGCCAGCAGTGACCCGGGACTAAACAATGAGCAGTTCTTC,.,TRBJ2-1,TRBV6-4,TRBD2
CASSRGPGNTIYF,TGTGCCAGCAGCAGGGGGCCTGGAAACACCATATATTTT,.,TRBJ1-3,TRBV27,TRBD1
CAWSVGGAGYGYTF,TGTGCCTGGAGTGTTGGGGGGGCTGGGTATGGCTACACCTTC,few,TRBJ1-2,TRBV30,.
CASGGSREGPQYAGELFF,TGTGCCAGTGGGGGCTCGCGGGAGGGCCCCCAATACGCCGGGGAGCTGTTTTTT,.,TRBJ2-2,TRBV19,TRBD2
CASSSGQRYEQYF,TGTGCCAGCAGCTCGGGACAGCGCTACGAGCAGTACTTC,.,TRBJ2-7,TRBV5-6,TRBD1
CASSPPDGPSSYEQYF,TGTGCCAGCTCACCACCGGATGGCCCGTCCTCCTACGAGCAGTACTTC,.,TRBJ2-7,TRBV18,.
CASSDIDEQYF,TGTGCCAGCAGCGATATAGACGAGCAGTACTTC,.,TRBJ2-7,TRBV7-8,.
CSVEGTSTYEQYF,TGCAGCGTTGAAGGGACTAGCACCTACGAGCAGTACTTC,.,TRBJ2-7,TRBV29-1,TRBD2
CATSMELVEQFF,TGTGCCACCAGCATGGAGTTAGTTGAGCAGTTCTTC,.,TRBJ2-1,TRBV15,.
CSVATAGGSPLHF,TGCAGCGTTGCGACAGCGGGAGGGTCACCCCTCCACTTT,.,TRBJ1-6,TRBV29-1,.
CASSYSFGQVGFEAFF,TGTGCCAGCAGTTACTCGTTCGGACAGGTGGGATTTGAAGCTTTCTTT,.,TRBJ1-1,TRBV6-5,TRBD1
CASRTGEGFYEQYF,TGTGCCAGCCGGACGGGAGAGGGTTTCTACGAGCAGTACTTC,.,TRBJ2-7,TRBV6-5,.
CASSPRTGPNYEQYF,TGTGCCAGCAGCCCAAGGACAGGGCCAAACTACGAGCAGTACTTC,.,TRBJ2-7,TRBV9,TRBD1